The source of this T cell receptor (beta chain) is a study of blood T cells in healthy people across ages. Across the whole study: Researchers report that template switching captured about one barcoded beta molecule per two T cells. Study results and limitations: More naive CD4+ cells and higher diversity marked long-lived donors relative to aged donors.

Next came a second PCR, run for about 7 to 12 cycles, which used a sample-barcoded 5' primer along with a J-beta primer mix. TCRdb independently ran MiXCR on the 5' RACE reads; one entry per CDR3 protein. The table lists about 800,000 distinct CDR3 sequences, around 25% of them singletons. Many counts were recorded for this clonotype. Its matching antigen is unknown. The sample was also reused in another study, on T cells of mothers and their children. That report notes: All donors were healthy and Caucasian; they were a few mothers and their six children.

Sequences were obtained from blood. This receptor was obtained from a boy younger than 18 in good health.

The CDR3 sequence: CASSQDPMTRDYGYTF. The DNA of the CDR3 is TGTGCCAGCAGCCAAGACCCGATGACGCGAGACTATGGCTACACCTTC. V usage is TRBV4-2 and J usage is TRBJ1-2; D gene unclear. CDR1 is LGHNA and CDR2 is YNFKEQ in the germline V gene. The CDR3 contains 16 residues. Trimming pared 0 bases from V and 3 bases from J, leaving 14 bases between.